Following are 13 T cell receptor beta chains from one sample sequenced in a study of blood T cell repertoires in COVID-19. The table came from immunoSEQ multiplex PCR; TCRdb's copy has only in-frame clones and leaves some out. The sample has 300,000 to 400,000 clones; around 91% are singletons. Sequenced sample: PBMCs or T cells enriched from blood (not recorded which). Every receptor here comes from a man between 18 and 29 years old who had recovered from COVID-19.

J is TRBJ1-1 and V is TRBV28; D gene uncertain. This CDR3 spans 11 amino acids. Deletions cut 7 bases from V and 2 bases from J, with 5 bases between. Germline values: CDR1 MDHEN, CDR2 SYDVKM. CDR3 protein: CASILNTEAFF. Written as DNA, the CDR3 is TGTGCCAGCATCTTAAACACTGAAGCTTTCTTT.

The chain employs TRBV19 and TRBJ1-6; TRBD1 might be the D (6 bases). Per germline, CDR1 LNHDA and CDR2 SQIVND (reference sequence). V lost 7 bases to trimming and J lost 4 bases, with 14 bases between them. This CDR3 comprises 15 residues. DNA of the CDR3: TGTGCCAGTACTAGAATGGACAGTTATAATTCACCCCTCCACTTT. It encodes CASTRMDSYNSPLHF.

The chain has TRBV19 and TRBJ2-7, with 10 positions matching TRBD1. The CDR3 runs to 15 residues. The V segment lost 3 bases and the J segment 6 bases; nucleotides outside the gene matches: 8. CDR1 and CDR2 (germline): LNHDA, SQIVND (reference sequence). This chain's CDR3 is CASSIPGQGSFEQYF. The CDR3 DNA follows: TGTGCCAGTAGTATCCCGGGACAGGGGAGCTTCGAGCAGTACTTC.

The gene calls are TRBV5-6 and TRBJ1-3; D is unclear. Trimming took off 2 bases at V and 2 bases at J, with 8 bases between the two ends. The germline gives CDR1 SGHDT, CDR2 YYEEEE. CDR3 length: 14 amino acids. DNA of the CDR3: TGTGCCAGCAGCTTAGATCAGGCTGGAAACACCATATATTTT. It codes for CASSLDQAGNTIYF. Full variable domain (outside the CDR3, taken from reference TRBV5-6 and TRBJ1-3): DAGVTQSPTHLIKTRGQQVTLRCSPKSGHDTVSWYQQALGQGPQFIFQYYEEEERQRGNFPDRFSGHQFPNYSSELNVNALLLGDSALYLCASSLDQAGNTIYFGEGSWLTVV.

The J gene is TRBJ1-4, the V gene TRBV19, with 7 bases lining up with TRBD1. Unmatched junction bases numbered 23, after V lost 6 bases and J lost 7 bases. Germline V lookup: CDR1 LNHDA, CDR2 SQIVND (reference sequence). The CDR3 consists of 19 residues. The CDR3 sequence is CASREIKRTGLPRGEKLFF. The CDR3, as DNA: TGTGCCAGTAGGGAGATCAAAAGGACAGGCCTCCCTAGGGGTGAAAAACTGTTTTTT.

The J gene is TRBJ2-2, the V gene TRBV6-5; 9 nucleotides align to TRBD2. V was pared by 10 bases and J by 7 bases, with 13 bases of the junction left unmatched. CDR1 and CDR2 (germline): MNHEY, SVGAGI. The CDR3 is 15 amino acids. CDR3 DNA: TGTGCCACCACGTACGGCGGGAGGGCCGACGGGGAGCTGTTTTTT. As protein: CATTYGGRADGELFF.

The V and J genes are TRBV4-1 and TRBJ2-2, with D tentatively TRBD1 (5 bases). Looked up from germline, CDR1 is MGHRA and CDR2 is YSYEKL. This CDR3 is built from 15 residues. V was pared by 0 bases and J by 4 bases, with 9 bases between. Here the CDR3 reads CASSQESTVTGELFF. As DNA, the CDR3 is TGCGCCAGCAGCCAAGAATCGACAGTCACCGGGGAGCTGTTTTTT.

The rearrangement joins TRBV6-1 to TRBJ2-7, with 12 bases matching TRBD2. With V trimmed by 3 bases and J by 5 bases, 5 bases remained unmatched. Germline-derived CDR1 and CDR2 are MNHNS and SASEGT. CDR3 length: 15 residues. This CDR3 reads CASSDLAGGWDEQYF. The CDR3 region has the DNA TGTGCCAGCAGTGATCTAGCGGGAGGGTGGGACGAGCAGTACTTC.

The rearrangement uses TRBV6-6 and TRBJ2-3; 11 nucleotides line up with TRBD2. Germline CDR1 MNHNY, CDR2 SVGAGI (reference sequence). J was trimmed by 0 bases and V by 5 bases; bases with no gene match: 4. There are 16 residues in the CDR3. The DNA of the CDR3 is TGTGCCAGCAGTCGACTAGCGGGGCATAGCACAGATACGCAGTATTTT. It is translated as CASSRLAGHSTDTQYF.

The chain recombines TRBV7-3 with TRBJ2-1, with 7 bases that match TRBD2. CDR1 and CDR2 from the germline V gene are SGHTA and FQGTGA. The V segment lost 2 bases and the J segment 5 bases; nucleotides outside the gene matches: 6. CDR3 size: 15 residues. The CDR3 bases are TGTGCCAGCAGCTTATGGGCGGGAGCCGACAATGAGCAGTTCTTC. It yields the protein CASSLWAGADNEQFF. Using reference TRBV7-3 and TRBJ2-1 for the parts outside the CDR3, the full variable domain is GAGVSQTPSNKVTEKGKYVELRCDPISGHTALYWYRQSLGQGPEFLIYFQGTGAADDSGLPNDRFFAVRPEGSVSTLKIQRTERGDSAVYLCASSLWAGADNEQFFGPGTRLTVL.

The chain links TRBV7-2 to TRBJ2-7, with TRBD2 matching over 7 bases. V gave up 0 bases and J gave up 4 bases; unmatched junction bases: 9. CDR3 length: 16 residues. Germline CDR1 is SGHTA and CDR2 is FQGNSA. The CDR3 DNA follows: TGTGCCAGCAGCTTAGCGGGAGGGAGAGTCGTGTACGAGCAGTACTTC. The encoded protein is CASSLAGGRVVYEQYF.

The chain joins TRBV5-8 to TRBJ2-7; 10 nucleotides agree with TRBD1. V lost 0 bases and J lost 3; bases outside the gene matches: 3. The CDR3 covers 15 residues. Germline CDR1 reads SGHTS; CDR2 reads YDEGEE. The CDR3 sequence is CASSLEGQGLYEQYF. CDR3 DNA sequence: TGTGCCAGCAGCTTGGAGGGACAGGGGCTCTACGAGCAGTACTTC.

The rearrangement links TRBV18 to TRBJ2-5, with a weak D call TRBD1 (5 bases). Germline V gene lookup returns CDR1 KGHSH and CDR2 LQKENI. The CDR3 covers 13 residues. Trimming took off 5 bases at V and 5 bases at J, with 12 bases between the two ends. Written as DNA, the CDR3 is TGTGCCAGCTCAACCCAGGGCCAGGAGACCCAGTACTTC. Amino acid sequence: CASSTQGQETQYF.